Listed below are T cell receptor beta chains from one sample, sequenced in a study of OX40 agonist ivuxolimab in advanced cancers. Here immunoSEQ multiplex PCR was the method, and the copy in TCRdb shows in-frame clones only, minus some. The table includes some 57,000 clones, nearly 85% detected once. Specimen: CD4+ or CD8+ T cells sorted from blood, collected in a trial of the OX40 agonist ivuxolimab. The receptors were gathered from an adult with an advanced solid tumor such as melanoma, head and neck, liver or kidney cancer. Both conserved end residues are part of each CDR3. D genes are given only for firm matches. A clone size is listed for some rows: how often the clone was seen (once, few, many), or a class if it is expanded.

clone size: -
V gene: TRBV18
D gene: -
J gene: TRBJ1-1
CDR3 protein: CASSRTVNTEAFF
CDR3 DNA: TGTGCCAGCTCCCGGACAGTGAACACTGAAGCTTTCTTT

clone size: -
V gene: TRBV5-3
D gene: -
J gene: TRBJ1-5
CDR3 protein: CARSFKVNNQPQHF
CDR3 DNA: TGTGCCAGAAGCTTTAAAGTTAACAATCAGCCCCAGCATTTT

clone size: few
V gene: TRBV29-1
D gene: -
J gene: TRBJ2-5
CDR3 protein: CSASPRGTLATQYF
CDR3 DNA: TGCAGCGCCTCTCCACGCGGGACTTTGGCGACCCAGTACTTC

clone size: -
V gene: TRBV30
D gene: TRBD1
J gene: TRBJ1-5
CDR3 protein: CAWSLGQGDQPQHF
CDR3 DNA: TGTGCCTGGTCATTGGGACAGGGAGATCAGCCCCAGCATTTT

clone size: few
V gene: TRBV18
D gene: -
J gene: TRBJ2-2
CDR3 protein: CASSPPGHPGELFF
CDR3 DNA: TGTGCCAGCTCACCGCCAGGGCACCCCGGGGAGCTGTTTTTT

clone size: -
V gene: TRBV25-1
D gene: -
J gene: TRBJ2-1
CDR3 protein: CASSEGFSSYNEQFF
CDR3 DNA: TGTGCCAGCAGTGAGGGGTTTAGCTCCTACAATGAGCAGTTCTTC

clone size: -
V gene: TRBV18
D gene: TRBD2
J gene: TRBJ2-5
CDR3 protein: CVSSPFAGTSGSQETQYF
CDR3 DNA: TGTGTCAGCTCACCATTCGCGGGGACTAGCGGGTCCCAAGAGACCCAGTACTTC

clone size: -
V gene: TRBV7-9
D gene: -
J gene: TRBJ2-7
CDR3 protein: CASSLAAGFGNEQYF
CDR3 DNA: TGTGCCAGCAGCTTAGCGGCCGGGTTCGGCAACGAGCAGTACTTC

clone size: few
V gene: TRBV4-3
D gene: TRBD2
J gene: TRBJ2-5
CDR3 protein: CASSRGTRGGQETQYF
CDR3 DNA: TGCGCCAGCAGCCGCGGGACTAGAGGGGGCCAAGAGACCCAGTACTTC

clone size: -
V gene: TRBV10-3
D gene: -
J gene: TRBJ1-2
CDR3 protein: CAISGRSSNYGYTF
CDR3 DNA: TGTGCCATCAGCGGGCGGTCTTCCAACTATGGCTACACCTTC

clone size: few
V gene: TRBV7-6
D gene: -
J gene: TRBJ2-5
CDR3 protein: CASSFSWKETQYF
CDR3 DNA: TGTGCCAGCAGCTTCTCGTGGAAAGAGACCCAGTACTTC

clone size: -
V gene: TRBV6-6
D gene: TRBD1
J gene: TRBJ1-6
CDR3 protein: CASSDRAHSPLHF
CDR3 DNA: TGTGCCAGCAGCGACAGGGCCCATTCACCCCTCCACTTT

clone size: -
V gene: TRBV6-6
D gene: -
J gene: TRBJ2-7
CDR3 protein: CASSQQGRRARDEQYF
CDR3 DNA: TGTGCCAGCAGTCAACAGGGTAGAAGGGCCAGAGATGAGCAGTACTTC

clone size: -
V gene: TRBV10-3
D gene: -
J gene: TRBJ2-3
CDR3 protein: CAISEEVGGTDTQYF
CDR3 DNA: TGTGCCATCAGTGAGGAGGTTGGGGGCACAGATACGCAGTATTTT

clone size: -
V gene: TRBV7-2
D gene: TRBD1
J gene: TRBJ1-1
CDR3 protein: CASSRDRTGTNAEAFF
CDR3 DNA: TGTGCCAGCAGTCGAGACCGGACAGGGACTAACGCTGAAGCTTTCTTT

clone size: few
V gene: TRBV6-5
D gene: -
J gene: TRBJ1-2
CDR3 protein: CASIPNNQGHGYTF
CDR3 DNA: TGTGCCAGCATACCCAACAATCAGGGTCATGGCTACACCTTC

clone size: -
V gene: TRBV30
D gene: TRBD2
J gene: TRBJ2-5
CDR3 protein: CAWSKGLAGGETQYF
CDR3 DNA: TGTGCCTGGAGTAAGGGACTAGCGGGGGGTGAGACCCAGTACTTC

clone size: medium-sized
V gene: TRBV5-6
D gene: TRBD2
J gene: TRBJ2-2
CDR3 protein: CASSLGGGPSGGELFF
CDR3 DNA: TGTGCCAGCAGCTTAGGCGGGGGGCCTTCCGGCGGGGAGCTGTTTTTT

clone size: -
V gene: TRBV2
D gene: -
J gene: TRBJ1-2
CDR3 protein: CASIDDSPGGYTF
CDR3 DNA: TGTGCCAGCATCGATGACAGCCCGGGTGGCTACACCTTC

clone size: -
V gene: TRBV5-3
D gene: -
J gene: TRBJ1-6
CDR3 protein: CARSLAGVVREPLHF
CDR3 DNA: TGTGCCAGAAGCTTGGCGGGGGTTGTACGCGAACCCCTCCACTTT

clone size: -
V gene: TRBV11-3
D gene: TRBD2
J gene: TRBJ2-2
CDR3 protein: CASSLGTSGGAGELFF
CDR3 DNA: TGTGCCAGCAGCTTAGGGACTAGCGGGGGTGCCGGGGAGCTGTTTTTT

clone size: -
V gene: TRBV19
D gene: TRBD1
J gene: TRBJ1-1
CDR3 protein: CASRLGTGGFGEAFF
CDR3 DNA: TGTGCCAGTAGGTTAGGGACAGGGGGGTTTGGTGAAGCTTTCTTT

clone size: -
V gene: TRBV5-1
D gene: TRBD2
J gene: TRBJ2-1
CDR3 protein: CASSSEGTSGGYNEQFF
CDR3 DNA: TGCGCCAGCAGCTCGGAAGGTACTAGCGGGGGCTACAATGAGCAGTTCTTC

clone size: -
V gene: TRBV2
D gene: -
J gene: TRBJ2-7
CDR3 protein: CASRDWHSYEQYF
CDR3 DNA: TGTGCCAGCCGGGACTGGCACTCCTACGAGCAGTACTTC

clone size: once
V gene: TRBV5-4
D gene: -
J gene: TRBJ1-2
CDR3 protein: CASSLSRGHYGYTF
CDR3 DNA: TGTGCCAGCAGCTTGTCCAGGGGACACTATGGCTACACCTTC

clone size: -
V gene: TRBV7-7
D gene: TRBD1
J gene: TRBJ2-5
CDR3 protein: CASNLGQGVGETQYF
CDR3 DNA: TGTGCTAGCAACCTCGGACAGGGAGTGGGAGAGACCCAGTACTTC

clone size: -
V gene: TRBV7-2
D gene: -
J gene: TRBJ1-6
CDR3 protein: CASSLGPDRPLHF
CDR3 DNA: TGTGCCAGCAGCTTAGGGCCCGATCGCCCCCTCCACTTT

clone size: -
V gene: TRBV6-5
D gene: -
J gene: TRBJ1-6
CDR3 protein: CASSEVVKNSPLHF
CDR3 DNA: TGTGCCAGCAGTGAAGTAGTAAAGAATTCACCCCTCCACTTT